This passage covers 3 T cell receptor beta chains from one sample sequenced in a study of tumor-infiltrating lymphocytes in localized non-small cell lung cancer. The method was immunoSEQ multiplex PCR; TCRdb's version includes in-frame clones alone and lacks a portion of them. The sample has about 15,000 clones, 69% seen once. The sequenced material came from lung tumor tissue. All receptors come from a human donor with non-small cell lung cancer.

This clone was seen a single time. The gene calls are TRBV4-2 and TRBJ2-3; maybe TRBD1 (7 bases). CDR1 and CDR2 (germline): LGHNA, YNFKEQ. Trimming pared 0 bases from V and 1 base from J, leaving 11 bases between. The CDR3 totals 16 residues. Here the CDR3 reads CASSQDRRGGTDTQYF. For the CDR3, the DNA is TGTGCCAGCAGCCAAGACCGCAGGGGGGGCACAGATACGCAGTATTTT.

The CDR3 DNA is TGTGCCAGCAGCCACATAGGGGAGACAGCCTATGGCTACACCTTC. This codes for CASSHIGETAYGYTF. V gene TRBV14 combines with J gene TRBJ1-2; D might be TRBD1 (5 bases). The CDR3 covers 15 residues. Trimming removed 3 bases at V and 4 bases at J, with 15 bases between. The germline V gene has CDR1 SGHDN and CDR2 FVKESK.

The chain couples TRBV6-5 to TRBJ2-5; 10 positions match TRBD2. The CDR3 extends over 14 amino acids. Trimming cost V 4 bases and J 3 bases; bases outside gene matches: 2. The germline CDR1 and CDR2 sequences are MNHEY and SVGAGI. Written as DNA, the CDR3 is TGTGCCAGCAGTTTTCTAGCGGGGGAAGAGACCCAGTACTTC. Amino acid sequence: CASSFLAGEETQYF.